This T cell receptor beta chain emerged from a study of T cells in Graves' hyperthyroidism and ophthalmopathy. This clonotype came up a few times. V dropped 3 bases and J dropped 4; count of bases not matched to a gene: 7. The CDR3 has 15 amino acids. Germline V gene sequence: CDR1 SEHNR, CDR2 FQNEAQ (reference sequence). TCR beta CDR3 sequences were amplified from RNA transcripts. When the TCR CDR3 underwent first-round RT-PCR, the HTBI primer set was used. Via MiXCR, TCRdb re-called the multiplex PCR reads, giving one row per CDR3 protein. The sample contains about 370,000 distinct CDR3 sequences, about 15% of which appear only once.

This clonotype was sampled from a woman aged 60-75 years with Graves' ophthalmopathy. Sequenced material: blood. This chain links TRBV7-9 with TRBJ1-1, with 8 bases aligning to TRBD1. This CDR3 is CASSFRTGRGTEAFF. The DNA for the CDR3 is TGTGCCAGCAGCTTCCGGACAGGGCGTGGCACTGAAGCTTTCTTT.